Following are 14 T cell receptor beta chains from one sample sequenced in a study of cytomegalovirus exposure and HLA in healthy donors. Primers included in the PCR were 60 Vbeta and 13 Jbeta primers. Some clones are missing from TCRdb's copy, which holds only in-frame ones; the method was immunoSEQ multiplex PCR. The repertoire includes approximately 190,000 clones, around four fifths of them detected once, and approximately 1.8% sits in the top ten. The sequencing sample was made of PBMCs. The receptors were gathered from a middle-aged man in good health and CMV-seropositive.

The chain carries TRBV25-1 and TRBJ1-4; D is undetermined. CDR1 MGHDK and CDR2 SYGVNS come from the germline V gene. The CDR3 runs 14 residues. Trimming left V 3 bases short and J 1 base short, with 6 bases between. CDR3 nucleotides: TGTGCCAGCAGTGAGGCCCGAACTAATGAAAAACTGTTTTTT. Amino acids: CASSEARTNEKLFF. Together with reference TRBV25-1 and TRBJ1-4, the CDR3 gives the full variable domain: EADIYQTPRYLVIGTGKKITLECSQTMGHDKMYWYQQDPGMELHLIHYSYGVNSTEKGDLSSESTVSRIRTEHFPLTLESARPSHTSQYLCASSEARTNEKLFFGSGTQLSVL.

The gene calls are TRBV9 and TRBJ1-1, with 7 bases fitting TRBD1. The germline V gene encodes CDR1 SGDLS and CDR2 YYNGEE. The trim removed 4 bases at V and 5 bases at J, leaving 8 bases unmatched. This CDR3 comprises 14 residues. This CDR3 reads CASSSSGGGTEAFF. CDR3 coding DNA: TGTGCCAGCAGCTCGTCAGGGGGTGGAACTGAAGCTTTCTTT. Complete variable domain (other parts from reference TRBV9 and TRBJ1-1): DSGVTQTPKHLITATGQRVTLRCSPRSGDLSVYWYQQSLDQGLQFLIQYYNGEERAKGNILERFSAQQFPDLHSELNLSSLELGDSALYFCASSSSGGGTEAFFGQGTRLTVV.

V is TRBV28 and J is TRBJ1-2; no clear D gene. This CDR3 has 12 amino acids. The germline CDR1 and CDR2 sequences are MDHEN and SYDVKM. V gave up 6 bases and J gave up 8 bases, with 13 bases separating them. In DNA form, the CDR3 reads TGTGCCAGCAGGACGGGAGCCCCCGGCTACACCTTC. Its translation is CASRTGAPGYTF.

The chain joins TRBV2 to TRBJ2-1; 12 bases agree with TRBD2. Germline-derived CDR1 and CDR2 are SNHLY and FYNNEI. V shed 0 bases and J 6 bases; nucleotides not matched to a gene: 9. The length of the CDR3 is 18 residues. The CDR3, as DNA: TGTGCCAGCAGTGAAGCACTAACCCCTAGCGGGAGGGCCAATGAGCAGTTCTTC. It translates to CASSEALTPSGRANEQFF.

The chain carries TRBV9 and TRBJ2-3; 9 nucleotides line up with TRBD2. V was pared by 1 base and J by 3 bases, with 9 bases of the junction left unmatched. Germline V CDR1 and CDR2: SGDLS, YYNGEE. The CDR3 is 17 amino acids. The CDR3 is CASSVSGGSGSTDTQYF. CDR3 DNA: TGTGCCAGCAGCGTAAGCGGGGGTAGCGGGAGTACAGATACGCAGTATTTT.

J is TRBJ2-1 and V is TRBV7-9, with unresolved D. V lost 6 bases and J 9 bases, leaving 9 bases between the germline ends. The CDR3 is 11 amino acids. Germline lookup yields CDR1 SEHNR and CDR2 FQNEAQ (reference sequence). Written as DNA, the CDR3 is TGTGCCAGCAGAGTAGTGAGTGAGCAGTTCTTC. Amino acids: CASRVVSEQFF.

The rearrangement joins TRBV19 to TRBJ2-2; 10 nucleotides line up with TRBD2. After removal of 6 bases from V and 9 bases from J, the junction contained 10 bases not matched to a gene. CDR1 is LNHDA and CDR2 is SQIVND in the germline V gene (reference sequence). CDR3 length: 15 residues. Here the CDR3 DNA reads TGTGCCAGTAGCAGGGGACTAGCGACCAGTTGGGAGCTGTTTTTT. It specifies CASSRGLATSWELFF. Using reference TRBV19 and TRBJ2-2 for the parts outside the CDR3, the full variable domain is DGGITQSPKYLFRKEGQNVTLSCEQNLNHDAMYWYRQDPGQGLRLIYYSQIVNDFQKGDIAEGYSVSREKKESFPLTVTSAQKNPTAFYLCASSRGLATSWELFFGEGSRLTVL.

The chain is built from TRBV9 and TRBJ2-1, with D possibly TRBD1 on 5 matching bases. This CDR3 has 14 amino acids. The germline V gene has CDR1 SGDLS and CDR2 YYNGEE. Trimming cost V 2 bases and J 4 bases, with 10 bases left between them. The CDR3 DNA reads TGTGCCAGCAGCGTCAGGGAACTATACAATGAGCAGTTCTTC. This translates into CASSVRELYNEQFF.

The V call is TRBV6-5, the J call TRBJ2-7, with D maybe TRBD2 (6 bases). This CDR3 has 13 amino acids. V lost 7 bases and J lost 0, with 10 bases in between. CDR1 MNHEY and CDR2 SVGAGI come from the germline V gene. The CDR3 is CASKGGNSYEQYF. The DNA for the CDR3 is TGTGCCAGCAAGGGCGGGAACTCCTACGAGCAGTACTTC.

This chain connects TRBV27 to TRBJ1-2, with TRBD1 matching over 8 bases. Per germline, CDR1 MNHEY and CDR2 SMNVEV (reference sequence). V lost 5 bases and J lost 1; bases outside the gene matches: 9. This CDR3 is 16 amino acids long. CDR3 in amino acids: CASSPDGTGSNYGYTF. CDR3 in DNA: TGTGCCAGCAGTCCGGATGGGACAGGCAGTAACTATGGCTACACCTTC.

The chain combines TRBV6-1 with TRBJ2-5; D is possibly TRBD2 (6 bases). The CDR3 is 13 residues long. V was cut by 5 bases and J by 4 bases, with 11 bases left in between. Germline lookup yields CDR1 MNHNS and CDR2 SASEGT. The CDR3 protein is CASSLLARETQYF. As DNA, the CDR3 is TGTGCCAGCAGTCTACTAGCAAGAGAGACCCAGTACTTC.

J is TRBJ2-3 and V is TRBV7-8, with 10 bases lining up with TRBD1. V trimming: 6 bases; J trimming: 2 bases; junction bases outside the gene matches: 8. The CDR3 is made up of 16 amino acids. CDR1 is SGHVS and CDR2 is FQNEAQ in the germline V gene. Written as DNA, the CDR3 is TGTGCCAGCAGTTATACCGGGACAGGGGTCACAGATACGCAGTATTTT. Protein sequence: CASSYTGTGVTDTQYF.

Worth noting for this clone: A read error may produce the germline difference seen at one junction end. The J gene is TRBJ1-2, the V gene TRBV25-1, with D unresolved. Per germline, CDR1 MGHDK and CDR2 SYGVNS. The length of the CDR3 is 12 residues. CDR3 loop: CAGSDPNYGYTF. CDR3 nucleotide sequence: TGCGCCGGCAGTGATCCAAACTATGGCTACACCTTC.

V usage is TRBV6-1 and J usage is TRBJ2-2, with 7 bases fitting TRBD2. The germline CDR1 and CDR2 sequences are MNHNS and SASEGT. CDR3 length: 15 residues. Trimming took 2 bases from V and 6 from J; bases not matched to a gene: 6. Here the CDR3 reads CASSEYRGVAGELFF. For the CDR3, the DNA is TGTGCCAGCAGTGAATATCGGGGGGTTGCCGGGGAGCTGTTTTTT.